This entry lists 25 T cell receptor beta chains sequenced from one sample in a study of regulatory T cells in long-lasting Graves disease. Time point given: persistent/refractory GD, antithyroid drugs over 5 years with positive TRAb. Extracted RNA from PBMCs served as the source of the TCR library. Relying on iRepertoire HTBI primers and Arm-PCR of CDR3 regions, the team built TCR beta libraries. A single record per CDR3 protein comes from TCRdb applying MiXCR to the multiplex PCR reads. The repertoire holds about half a million distinct CDR3 sequences, with less than 25% as singletons. The source material was peripheral blood mononuclear cells (PBMCs), sampled when the disease was refractory, from a patient treated with antithyroid drugs. These receptors came from a female donor with Graves disease.

This chain joins TRBV7-2 and TRBJ2-7, with D possibly matching TRBD1 (5 bases). Per the germline V gene, CDR1 is SGHTA and CDR2 is FQGNSA. The CDR3 length is 17 residues. V gave up 5 bases and J gave up 2 bases, with 22 bases separating them. The CDR3 DNA reads TGTGCCAGCAGCCTTAGGTCCGGAGAGACAGTCACCTACGAGCAGTACTTC. Translated, it gives CASSLRSGETVTYEQYF.

The chain is built from TRBV20-1 and TRBJ1-5, with D uncertain. Germline loops: CDR1 DFQATT, CDR2 SNEGSKA (reference sequence). CDR3 size: 13 residues. The V gene lost 5 bases and the J gene lost 4 bases, with 12 bases spanning the gap. CDR3 sequence (DNA): TGCAGTGCTTCCTCCCATCTGAATCAGCCCCAGCATTTT. Its protein product is CSASSHLNQPQHF.

On this clonotype itself: Being one base from a much bigger clone, this may be a read error. The CDR3 here is CAGSEQGPYEQYF. CDR3 bases: TGTGCCGGCAGTGAGCAGGGCCCCTACGAGCAGTACTTC. V usage is TRBV2 and J usage is TRBJ2-7, with TRBD1 as a possible D gene (5 bases). The CDR3 loop spans 13 amino acids. CDR1 is SNHLY and CDR2 is FYNNEI in the germline V gene.

The chain has TRBV20-1 and TRBJ1-2, with D possibly being TRBD1 (6 bases). CDR1 is DFQATT and CDR2 is SNEGSKA in the germline V gene (reference sequence). Between the trimmed V and J ends, which lost 2 bases and 2 bases, there was a span of 18 bases. The CDR3 sequence is 16 residues long. The CDR3 loop reads CSARQTIWTENYGYTF. CDR3 coding DNA: TGCAGTGCTAGACAAACAATTTGGACAGAAAACTATGGCTACACCTTC.

This clonotype was observed at least ten times. Here the CDR3 reads CSVPQGAYEQYF. Here the CDR3 DNA reads TGCAGTGTTCCACAGGGGGCCTACGAGCAGTACTTC. The chain joins TRBV20-1 to TRBJ2-7; 8 bases map to TRBD1. The CDR3 sequence is 12 residues long. J lost 2 bases, V lost 7 bases, and 4 bases had no gene match. CDR1 is DFQATT and CDR2 is SNEGSKA in the germline V gene (reference sequence).

This clonotype was observed many times. The rearrangement links TRBV12-3 or TRBV12-4 to TRBJ1-1, with 12 bases identical to TRBD1. The CDR3 loop spans 14 amino acids. V lost 8 bases to trimming and J lost 5 bases; unmatched junction nucleotides: 6. The CDR3 reads CASSPGQGATEAFF. The CDR3 DNA follows: TGTGCCAGCTCGCCGGGACAGGGGGCAACTGAAGCTTTCTTT.

V and J are TRBV25-1 and TRBJ1-6; 9 positions agree with TRBD1. V was pared by 4 bases and J by 7 bases, with 5 bases of the junction left unmatched. CDR1 is MGHDK and CDR2 is SYGVNS in the germline V gene. CDR3 length equals 15 residues. CDR3: CASSVGTGINSPLHF. DNA for the CDR3: TGTGCCAGCAGTGTAGGGACAGGGATCAATTCACCCCTCCACTTT. Together with reference TRBV25-1 and TRBJ1-6, the CDR3 gives the full variable domain: EADIYQTPRYLVIGTGKKITLECSQTMGHDKMYWYQQDPGMELHLIHYSYGVNSTEKGDLSSESTVSRIRTEHFPLTLESARPSHTSQYLCASSVGTGINSPLHFGNGTRLTVT.

V usage is TRBV20-1 and J usage is TRBJ2-5; no clear D. The CDR3 has 13 amino acids. CDR1 DFQATT and CDR2 SNEGSKA come from the germline V gene (reference sequence). V shed 8 bases and J shed 4 bases, with 17 bases lying between them. The CDR3 nucleotides are TGCAGTATCTCAGAGTGGACGGGAGAGACCCAGTACTTC. The encoded protein is CSISEWTGETQYF.

The chain carries TRBV5-1 and TRBJ1-1, with TRBD1 identical over 11 bases. This CDR3 spans 16 amino acids. The V gene end was trimmed by 2 bases and the J gene end by 6 bases; junction bases not matched to a gene: 9. Germline values: CDR1 SGHRS, CDR2 YFSETQ. As DNA, the CDR3 is TGCGCCAGCAGCTTCACACCGGGACAGGGGGTGTCTGAAGCTTTCTTT. It specifies CASSFTPGQGVSEAFF.

The rearrangement joins TRBV27 to TRBJ1-5; no firm D call. Germline V gives CDR1 MNHEY, CDR2 SMNVEV (reference sequence). V dropped 0 bases and J dropped 7 bases, with 7 bases sitting between them. The CDR3 runs 13 residues. CDR3 sequence reads: CASSLSSQQPQHF. The CDR3 DNA sequence: TGTGCCAGCAGTTTATCGTCCCAGCAGCCCCAGCATTTT.

This clonotype was picked up a small number of times. The chain employs TRBV20-1 and TRBJ2-3, with 11 bases lining up with TRBD2. With V trimmed by 1 base and J by 3 bases, 6 bases remained unmatched. The germline V gene encodes CDR1 DFQATT and CDR2 SNEGSKA (reference sequence). This CDR3 region has 16 residues. The CDR3 loop is CSARGILAGVTDTQYF. CDR3 coding DNA: TGCAGTGCTAGAGGGATACTAGCGGGGGTTACAGATACGCAGTATTTT.

Worth noting for this clonotype: A much larger clone lies one base from this, so it may be a read error. This chain joins TRBV12-3 or TRBV12-4 and TRBJ2-7; 8 bases line up with TRBD2. V was clipped by 2 bases and J by 0 bases; unmatched bases: 3. The CDR3 has 15 amino acids. The CDR3 here is CASSLTAGASYEQYF. DNA for the CDR3: TGTGCCAGCAGTTTAACAGCGGGAGCCTCCTACGAGCAGTACTTC.

This clonotype was recorded many times. This chain joins TRBV10-3 and TRBJ1-1; no reliable D call. Deletions cut 4 bases from V and 7 bases from J, with 10 bases between. In germline, CDR1 is ENHRY, CDR2 SYGVKD. The CDR3 runs 12 residues. The CDR3: CAISAPDGEAFF. DNA for the CDR3: TGTGCCATCAGTGCCCCTGATGGTGAAGCTTTCTTT.

This clonotype has a count of ten or more. J is TRBJ2-7 and V is TRBV15; tentative D call: TRBD1 (7 bases). The germline CDR1 and CDR2 sequences are LNHNV and YYDKDF (reference sequence). The germline V and J ends were trimmed by 0 bases and 2 bases, with 14 bases remaining between them. The CDR3 consists of 16 residues. The CDR3 DNA follows: TGTGCCACCAGCAGAGATGGCGGGACAGTCACCTACGAGCAGTACTTC. Protein sequence: CATSRDGGTVTYEQYF. Drawing the rest from reference TRBV15 and TRBJ2-7, the complete variable domain is DAMVIQNPRYQVTQFGKPVTLSCSQTLNHNVMYWYQQKSSQAPKLLFHYYDKDFNNEADTPDNFQSRRPNTSFCFLDIRSPGLGDTAMYLCATSRDGGTVTYEQYFGPGTRLTVT.

This clonotype came up a few times. The J gene is TRBJ2-7, the V gene TRBV5-6; D gene uncertain. V lost 5 bases and J 5 bases, leaving 11 bases between the germline ends. Germline V gene data show CDR1 as SGHDT and CDR2 as YYEEEE. The CDR3 loop spans 12 amino acids. The CDR3 coding sequence is TGTGCCAGCAGGCTTACCCGGGACGAGCAGTACTTC. Its protein product is CASRLTRDEQYF.

The genes are TRBV5-1 and TRBJ2-6, with D maybe TRBD1 (5 bases). Germline CDR1 is SGHRS and CDR2 is YFSETQ. The germline V and J ends were trimmed by 5 bases and 2 bases, with 14 bases remaining between them. The CDR3 length is 16 residues. For the CDR3, the DNA is TGCGCCAGCAGGCCGGACAATTCAGCTGGGGCCAACGTCCTGACTTTC. It translates to CASRPDNSAGANVLTF.

Details on this clonotype: At one boundary the junction diverges from the germline segment, which might be a read error. V is TRBV20-1 and J is TRBJ1-6; a possible D gene is TRBD1 (5 bases). CDR3 length: 13 residues. Looked up from germline, CDR1 is DFQATT and CDR2 is SNEGSKA (reference sequence). The CDR3 region is CGAAAGQDSPLHF. CDR3 sequence (DNA): TGCGGTGCTGCGGCAGGGCAGGACTCACCCCTCCACTTT.

The gene calls are TRBV12-3 or TRBV12-4 and TRBJ2-4, with 10 positions matching TRBD1. The CDR3 totals 15 residues. With 6 bases clipped from V and 5 bases from J, the junction kept 7 bases outside the gene matches. In nucleotides, the CDR3 is TGTGCCAGCAGCCTTGTAGGACAGGGGGAAAACATTCAGTACTTC. This translates into CASSLVGQGENIQYF.

This clonotype was observed a handful of times. The rearrangement uses TRBV5-1 and TRBJ1-3, with D perhaps TRBD1 (5 bases). V shed 4 bases and J shed 8 bases, with 13 bases lying between them. Germline V gene data show CDR1 as SGHRS and CDR2 as YFSETQ. CDR3 length: 13 amino acids. The CDR3 here is CASSGTGADTIYF. DNA of the CDR3: TGCGCCAGCAGCGGGACGGGTGCAGACACCATATATTTT. Combining the CDR3 with reference TRBV5-1 and TRBJ1-3 gives the whole variable domain KAGVTQTPRYLIKTRGQQVTLSCSPISGHRSVSWYQQTPGQGLQFLFEYFSETQRNKGNFPGRFSGRQFSNSRSEMNVSTLELGDSALYLCASSGTGADTIYFGEGSWLTVV.

This clonotype has at least ten counts. CDR3 protein: CASSLAYLPRDYGYTF. For the CDR3, the DNA is TGTGCCAGCAGTTTAGCATACCTCCCCCGGGACTATGGCTACACCTTC. The gene calls are TRBV12-3 or TRBV12-4 and TRBJ1-2; the D is unclear. The CDR3 covers 16 residues. V was pared by 0 bases and J by 3 bases, with 14 bases between.

The chain recombines TRBV20-1 with TRBJ2-5; TRBD2 matches at 11 bases. CDR1 DFQATT and CDR2 SNEGSKA come from the germline V gene (reference sequence). J was trimmed by 5 bases and V by 2 bases; bases with no gene match: 4. The CDR3 loop spans 14 amino acids. This CDR3 is CSARPPSGGETQYF. DNA of the CDR3: TGCAGTGCTAGACCCCCTAGCGGGGGGGAGACCCAGTACTTC.

The rearrangement links TRBV20-1 to TRBJ2-4; the D gene is possibly TRBD2 (6 bases). V was trimmed by 1 base and J by 1 base, leaving 11 bases between them. The CDR3 extends over 15 amino acids. Germline V gives CDR1 DFQATT, CDR2 SNEGSKA (reference sequence). The chain's CDR3 is CSARGWRDAKNIQYF. The CDR3 coding sequence is TGCAGTGCTAGAGGGTGGAGGGATGCCAAAAACATTCAGTACTTC.

The chain carries TRBV11-2 and TRBJ2-1; D not resolved. Per the germline V gene, CDR1 is SGHAT and CDR2 is FQNNGV. This CDR3 region has 13 residues. V was shortened by 4 bases and J by 7 bases, with 11 bases between the two germline ends. The CDR3 DNA follows: TGTGCCAGCAGCTCGAGGATCGTAAATGAGCAGTTCTTC. Amino acid sequence: CASSSRIVNEQFF.

The rearrangement links TRBV20-1 to TRBJ2-3; D is undetermined. The CDR3 extends over 11 amino acids. The germline gives CDR1 DFQATT, CDR2 SNEGSKA (reference sequence). Trimming took 2 bases from V and 6 from J, leaving 6 bases between them. In DNA form, the CDR3 reads TGCAGTGCTAGATTTGGGGATACGCAGTATTTT. Its protein product is CSARFGDTQYF.

V is TRBV7-9 and J is TRBJ2-2; D is possibly TRBD2 (5 bases). Trimming took off 5 bases at V and 2 bases at J, with 15 bases between the two ends. CDR1 and CDR2 from the germline V gene are SEHNR and FQNEAQ (reference sequence). The CDR3 has 16 residues. CDR3 amino acids: CASSDRGADNTGELFF. In DNA, the CDR3 is TGTGCCAGCAGCGACCGGGGAGCGGATAACACCGGGGAGCTGTTTTTT. The complete variable domain, with remaining parts taken from reference TRBV7-9 and TRBJ2-2, reads DTGVSQNPRHKITKRGQNVTFRCDPISEHNRLYWYRQTLGQGPEFLTYFQNEAQLEKSRLLSDRFSAERPKGSFSTLEIQRTEQGDSAMYLCASSDRGADNTGELFFGEGSRLTVL.